The rows below give T cell receptor beta chains drawn from one sample of a study of blood T cell repertoires in COVID-19. The assay was immunoSEQ multiplex PCR, and TCRdb's table has in-frame clones only and misses some. Among hundreds of thousands of clones listed, roughly 86% were seen once. Material: PBMCs or T cells enriched from blood (not recorded which). These receptor sequences come from a woman aged 45 to 65 who had recovered from COVID-19. Each CDR3 is given with its conserved first and last residue. A D gene is named only where the DNA matches it firmly. Not all rows give a size; the values are once, few, many and, for expanded clones, a class.

v_gene	abundance	d_gene	j_gene	CDR3nt	CDR3aa
TRBV7-2	.	TRBD1	TRBJ1-6	TGTGCCAGCAGCTACAGGGACAGGGCGTTTGGTTCACCCCTCCACTTT	CASSYRDRAFGSPLHF
TRBV28	.	.	TRBJ1-3	TGTGCCAGCAGCACATTAGGAAACACCATATATTTT	CASSTLGNTIYF
TRBV9	.	TRBD1	TRBJ1-2	TGTGCCAGCAGCTCCCCCCGACAGGGAGAGGTTGGCTACACCTTC	CASSSPRQGEVGYTF
TRBV19	.	.	TRBJ1-2	TGTGCCAGTTCCAGGGGTTCCTATGGCTACACCTTC	CASSRGSYGYTF
TRBV7-9	.	TRBD2	TRBJ2-7	TGTGCCAGCAGCCACACTCGGACTAGCGGGACCTACGAGCAGTACTTC	CASSHTRTSGTYEQYF
TRBV3-1/TRBV3-2	.	.	TRBJ2-1	TGTGCCAGCAGCCAAAGGGAGGTGGGGTACAATGAGCAGTTCTTC	CASSQREVGYNEQFF
TRBV15	.	TRBD2	TRBJ2-1	TGTGCCACCAGCAGTTACGGGGGGTTGAGCTACAATGAGCAGTTCTTC	CATSSYGGLSYNEQFF
TRBV18	.	.	TRBJ2-3	TGTGCCAGTAATCCAGGGTCGGGCACAGATACGCAGTATTTT	CASNPGSGTDTQYF
TRBV10-3	.	TRBD2	TRBJ2-2	TGTGCCATCAGGGGGACTAGCGGGAGTAAGAACACCGGGGAGCTGTTTTTT	CAIRGTSGSKNTGELFF
TRBV9	.	.	TRBJ1-1	TGTGCCAGCAGCGGGGGTCCTAACAGGGTGGACACTGAAGCTTTCTTT	CASSGGPNRVDTEAFF
TRBV4-2	.	.	TRBJ2-1	TGTGCCAGCAGCCAGACGGCTAGCGCAGTCAATGAGCAGTTCTTC	CASSQTASAVNEQFF
TRBV30	.	TRBD1	TRBJ1-2	TGTGCCTGGAGCGGAGGACAGGGCTACTATGGCTACACCTTC	CAWSGGQGYYGYTF
TRBV6-2/TRBV6-3	once	.	TRBJ2-7	TGTGCCAGCAGTTACCAGTACGAGCAGTACTTC	CASSYQYEQYF
TRBV29-1	.	TRBD1	TRBJ2-7	TGCAGCGGTCCCGGGGACAGGGGATCCTACGAGCAGTACTTC	CSGPGDRGSYEQYF
TRBV3-1/TRBV3-2	.	TRBD2	TRBJ2-7	TGTGCCAGCAGCCGGTTGGGACTAGCGGGAGCCTACGAGCAGTACTTC	CASSRLGLAGAYEQYF
TRBV27	.	.	TRBJ2-7	TGTGCCAGCAGTTTAACCCCCGGAGGACCCTCTTCCTACGAGCAGTACTTC	CASSLTPGGPSSYEQYF
TRBV18	.	TRBD2	TRBJ2-1	TGTGCCAGCTCACCGAATCTAGCGGGATTGAACGGTGAGCAGTTCTTC	CASSPNLAGLNGEQFF
TRBV19	.	.	TRBJ2-3	TGTGCCACCCGAAGAGTAAACACAGATACGCAGTATTTT	CATRRVNTDTQYF
TRBV28	once	TRBD1	TRBJ1-4	TGTGCCAGCAGTCCGGGACAGGGGGTAGGGGCAACTAATGAAAAACTGTTTTTT	CASSPGQGVGATNEKLFF
TRBV4-3	.	.	TRBJ2-3	TGCGCCAGCAGCCAAGAGGGCTTCACAGATACGCAGTATTTT	CASSQEGFTDTQYF
TRBV11-2	.	TRBD1	TRBJ2-2	TGTGCCAGCAGCGCTAGGTGGCAGGGGGCGACCGGGGAGCTGTTTTTT	CASSARWQGATGELFF
TRBV15	once	TRBD1	TRBJ1-2	TGTGCCACCAGCAGGGGGGGGACAGGGATAATCTGGGGCTACACCTTC	CATSRGGTGIIWGYTF
TRBV7-9	.	TRBD1	TRBJ2-7	TGTGCCAGCAGCTCCCCGGGACAGGGGACCGACGAGCAGTACTTC	CASSSPGQGTDEQYF
TRBV19	.	.	TRBJ1-1	TGTGCCAGTAGTAACCAGTACCCCAATGAAGCTTTCTTT	CASSNQYPNEAFF
TRBV28	once	.	TRBJ1-1	TGTGCCAGCAGTCCCGGGGAGACTGAAGCTTTCTTT	CASSPGETEAFF
TRBV6-4	.	TRBD2	TRBJ2-3	TGTGCCAGCAGTGACTCGACTAGCGGGGAGGGGACAGATACGCAGTATTTT	CASSDSTSGEGTDTQYF
TRBV2	.	TRBD2	TRBJ2-7	TGTGCCAGCAGGCTCGGGACTACACTCTCCTACGAGCAGTACTTC	CASRLGTTLSYEQYF
TRBV7-9	.	TRBD2	TRBJ2-3	TGTGCCAGCAGCGACGGGACTAGCGCTAGCACAGATACGCAGTATTTT	CASSDGTSASTDTQYF
TRBV5-1	.	.	TRBJ2-1	TGCGCCAGCGCGGATGGATCGGCCTACAATGAGCAGTTCTTC	CASADGSAYNEQFF
TRBV28	.	TRBD1	TRBJ2-5	TGTGCCAGCAGTACCCACCGGGACAGGCGGGAGACCCAGTACTTC	CASSTHRDRRETQYF
TRBV6-5	.	TRBD2	TRBJ2-3	TGTGCCAGCAGTCTACTAGCGGGAGAGGGATATACGCAGTATTTT	CASSLLAGEGYTQYF
TRBV2	.	TRBD2	TRBJ2-1	TGTGCCAGTCTTCACGAGGGACTAGCCTACAATGAGCAGTTCTTC	CASLHEGLAYNEQFF
TRBV2	.	TRBD1	TRBJ2-5	TGTGCCAGCAGTGGGGACAGGGGGCCCGAGACCCAGTACTTC	CASSGDRGPETQYF
TRBV7-3	.	.	TRBJ2-1	TGTGCCAGCAGCTTAGGGGAGAGCTCCTACAATGAGCAGTTCTTC	CASSLGESSYNEQFF
TRBV9	once	.	TRBJ2-6	TGTGCCAGCAGCGGGGGCGGCTCTGGGGCCAACGTCCTGACTTTC	CASSGGGSGANVLTF
TRBV10-2	.	TRBD2	TRBJ2-7	TGCGCCAGCAGTGACCCACAGGGACTAGCGGGAGAGGGTATGAGGTACGAGCAGTACTTC	CASSDPQGLAGEGMRYEQYF
TRBV7-3	.	TRBD1	TRBJ2-7	TGTGCCAGCAGCCCACAGGGGGCCTCCTACGAGCAGTACTTC	CASSPQGASYEQYF